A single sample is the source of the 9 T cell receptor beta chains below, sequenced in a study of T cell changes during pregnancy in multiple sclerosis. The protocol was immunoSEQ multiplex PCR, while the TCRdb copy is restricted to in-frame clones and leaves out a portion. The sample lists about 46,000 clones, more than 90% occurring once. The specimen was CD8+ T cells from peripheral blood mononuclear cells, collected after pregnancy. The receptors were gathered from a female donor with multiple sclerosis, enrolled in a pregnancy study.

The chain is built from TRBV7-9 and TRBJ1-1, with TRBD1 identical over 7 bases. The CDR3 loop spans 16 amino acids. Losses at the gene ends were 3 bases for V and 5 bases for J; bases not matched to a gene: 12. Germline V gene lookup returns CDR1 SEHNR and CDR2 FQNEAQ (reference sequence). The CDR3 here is CASSFPPETGLTEAFF. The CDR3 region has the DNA TGTGCCAGCAGCTTCCCTCCCGAGACAGGGTTGACTGAAGCTTTCTTT. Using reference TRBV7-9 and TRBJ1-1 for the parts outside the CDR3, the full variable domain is DTGVSQNPRHKITKRGQNVTFRCDPISEHNRLYWYRQTLGQGPEFLTYFQNEAQLEKSRLLSDRFSAERPKGSFSTLEIQRTEQGDSAMYLCASSFPPETGLTEAFFGQGTRLTVV.

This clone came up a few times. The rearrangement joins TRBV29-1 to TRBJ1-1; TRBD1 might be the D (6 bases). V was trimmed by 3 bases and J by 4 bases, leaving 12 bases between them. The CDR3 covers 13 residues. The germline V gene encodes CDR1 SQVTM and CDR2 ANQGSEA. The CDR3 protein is CSVEGARGTEAFF. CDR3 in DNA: TGCAGCGTTGAGGGGGCCCGGGGCACTGAAGCTTTCTTT.

DNA for the CDR3: TGTGCCAGCAGCCCCACCTCCACAGGGCTTGGCTACACCTTC. This sequence encodes CASSPTSTGLGYTF. The chain employs TRBV7-3 and TRBJ1-2; TRBD1 is a possible D gene (6 bases). Germline CDR1 and CDR2: SGHTA and FQGTGA. The CDR3 length is 14 residues. Trimming left V 5 bases short and J 7 bases short, with 17 bases between.

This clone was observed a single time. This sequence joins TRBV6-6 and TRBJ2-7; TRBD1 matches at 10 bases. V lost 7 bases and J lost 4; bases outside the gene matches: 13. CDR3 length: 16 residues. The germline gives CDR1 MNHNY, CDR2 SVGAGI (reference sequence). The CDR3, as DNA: TGTGCCAGCAACCCTGGCGGGACAGGGGTAGGTTACGAGCAGTACTTC. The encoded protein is CASNPGGTGVGYEQYF.

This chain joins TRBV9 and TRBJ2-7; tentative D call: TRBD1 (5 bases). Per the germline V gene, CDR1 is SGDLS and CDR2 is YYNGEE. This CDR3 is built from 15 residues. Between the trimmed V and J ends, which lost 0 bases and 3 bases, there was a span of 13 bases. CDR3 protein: CASSVEAGHIYEQYF. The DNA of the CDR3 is TGTGCCAGCAGCGTAGAAGCAGGGCATATCTACGAGCAGTACTTC.

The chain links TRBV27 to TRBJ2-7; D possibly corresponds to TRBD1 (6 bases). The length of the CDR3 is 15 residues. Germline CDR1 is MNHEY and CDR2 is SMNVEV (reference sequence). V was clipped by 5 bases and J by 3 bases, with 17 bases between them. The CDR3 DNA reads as TGTGCCAGCAGTCCCTACCAGGGGAATGTCTACGAGCAGTACTTC. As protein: CASSPYQGNVYEQYF.

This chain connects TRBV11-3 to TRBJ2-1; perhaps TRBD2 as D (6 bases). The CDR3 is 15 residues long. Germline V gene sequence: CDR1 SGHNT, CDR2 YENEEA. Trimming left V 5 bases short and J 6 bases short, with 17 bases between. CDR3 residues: CASSAFPGSGNEQFF. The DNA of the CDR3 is TGTGCCAGCAGCGCGTTTCCCGGGAGTGGCAATGAGCAGTTCTTC. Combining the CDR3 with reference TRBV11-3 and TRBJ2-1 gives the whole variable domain EAGVVQSPRYKIIEKKQPVAFWCNPISGHNTLYWYLQNLGQGPELLIRYENEEAVDDSQLPKDRFSAERLKGVDSTLKIQPAELGDSAVYLCASSAFPGSGNEQFFGPGTRLTVL.

Here the CDR3 reads CASSRLDQGQETQYF. The CDR3 region has the DNA TGTGCCAGCAGCCGCTTAGACCAGGGGCAAGAGACCCAGTACTTC. This sequence joins TRBV7-8 and TRBJ2-5; D might be TRBD1 (6 bases). Germline V CDR1 and CDR2: SGHVS, FQNEAQ. Trimming cost V 5 bases and J 2 bases, with 15 bases left between them. This CDR3 has 15 residues.

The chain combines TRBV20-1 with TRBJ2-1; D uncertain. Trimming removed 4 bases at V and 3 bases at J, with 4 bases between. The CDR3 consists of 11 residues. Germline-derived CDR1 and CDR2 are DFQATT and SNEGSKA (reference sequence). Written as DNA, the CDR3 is TGCAGTGCTACGTTCTACAATGAGCAGTTCTTC. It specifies CSATFYNEQFF.